This note documents a single TCR beta chain sequence. Its target is not known. In the naive CD8 group, cells lacked CD45RO and were positively selected for CCR7, so terminally differentiated effector memory CD45RA+ cells were left out. CDR3 length: 15 residues. With V trimmed by 5 bases and J by 3 bases, 10 bases remained unmatched. CDR1 and CDR2 from the germline V gene are PRHDT and FYEKMQ (reference sequence). The data are from a study of shared clonotypes between healthy human individuals. Study-wide results and caveats: Rarefaction curves obtained for sorted subsets showed sequencing incomplete despite large depth. The four-donor shared clonotypes exceeded non-shared clonotypes in generation probability, with non-shared ones scoring lower.

Assay: immunoSEQ multiplex PCR; the TCRdb copy retains only in-frame clones and omits some. The table lists just over 2,000,000 clones, about 95% of them singletons, with 0.85% to 1.2% in the top ten. V is TRBV13 and J is TRBJ2-7; 7 bases line up with TRBD2. What was sequenced was naive CD8+ T cells sorted from blood. The origin of this receptor is a man younger than 35 in good health. DNA of the CDR3: TGTGCCAGCAGCCCCTCTGGGGCTAGCGGCTACGAGCAGTACTTC. Protein: CASSPSGASGYEQYF.